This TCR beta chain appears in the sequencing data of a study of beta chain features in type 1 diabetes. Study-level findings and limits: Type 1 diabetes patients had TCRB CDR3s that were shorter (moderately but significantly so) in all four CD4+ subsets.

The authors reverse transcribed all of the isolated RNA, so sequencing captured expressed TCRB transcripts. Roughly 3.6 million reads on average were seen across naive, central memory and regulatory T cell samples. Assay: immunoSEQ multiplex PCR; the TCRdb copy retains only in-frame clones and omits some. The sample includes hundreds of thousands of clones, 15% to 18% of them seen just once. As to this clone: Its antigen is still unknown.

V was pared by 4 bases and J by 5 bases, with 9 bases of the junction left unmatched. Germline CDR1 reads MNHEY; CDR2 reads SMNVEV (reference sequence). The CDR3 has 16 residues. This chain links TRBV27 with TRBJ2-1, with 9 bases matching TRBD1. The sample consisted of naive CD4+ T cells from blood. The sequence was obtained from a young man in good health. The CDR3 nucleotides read TGTGCCAGCAGTTCTCGTAGACAGGGGGTTGACAATGAGCAGTTCTTC. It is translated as CASSSRRQGVDNEQFF.